This paragraph reports one TCR beta chain. Its antigen is still unknown. This specimen belongs to a study of beta chain features in type 1 diabetes. Overall study findings and caveats: Cells with high TCR expression could be over-represented by cDNA sequencing. At VDJ recombination sites, type 1 diabetes patients had fewer insertions and more deleted nucleotides.

The germline CDR1 and CDR2 sequences are GTSNPN and SVGIG (reference sequence). CDR3 length: 14 amino acids. V was clipped by 3 bases and J by 3 bases; unmatched bases: 2. Reverse transcription of all isolated RNA meant that expressed TCRB transcripts were sequenced. Reads averaged about 1 million for stem cell-like memory T cell samples. TCRdb's table, derived via immunoSEQ multiplex PCR, lists solely in-frame clones and lacks some. Of approximately 84,000 clones in the sample, 30% to 40% are singletons; the top ten hold roughly 0.44%. The clonotype comes from a woman between 18 and 29 years old in good health. The chain employs TRBV30 and TRBJ1-3; TRBD1 matches at 10 bases. The sample was stem cell memory CD4+ T cells from blood. The CDR3 DNA is TGTGCCTGGAGGACAGGGGGCAGTGGAAACACCATATATTTT. Protein sequence: CAWRTGGSGNTIYF.